These 32 T cell receptor beta chains were all obtained from the same sample, sequenced in a study of regulatory T cells in long-lasting Graves disease. The time point here: newly diagnosed GD, antithyroid drugs for less than 3 months. Isolated PBMC RNA provided the starting material for the TCR library. Investigators prepared the TCR beta libraries by applying iRepertoire HTBI primers and Arm-PCR of CDR3 regions. MiXCR, run by TCRdb on the multiplex PCR reads, gives a single entry per CDR3 protein. This sample carries about 430,000 distinct CDR3 sequences, around 16% of them seen once, and the ten largest clones take around 7.6%. The sample was also reused in another study, on T cells in Graves' hyperthyroidism and ophthalmopathy.

Sequences were derived from peripheral blood mononuclear cells (PBMCs), sampled at new diagnosis, from a patient treated with antithyroid drugs. The receptor set was obtained from a woman between 40 and 55 years old with Graves disease.

This clonotype was detected ten times or more. The chain uses TRBV5-1 and TRBJ1-6; D is unclear. Trimming pared 1 base from V and 8 bases from J, leaving 10 bases between. Germline CDR1 is SGHRS and CDR2 is YFSETQ. The CDR3 totals 14 residues. CDR3 sequence reads: CASSLYVDDSPLHF. The CDR3 region has the DNA TGCGCCAGCAGCTTGTATGTCGATGATTCACCCCTCCACTTT.

The CDR3 is CASSQTYQETQYF. As DNA, the CDR3 is TGCGCCAGCAGCCAAACCTACCAAGAGACCCAGTACTTC. V gene TRBV4-1 combines with J gene TRBJ2-5; D ambiguous. V lost 2 bases, J lost 0 bases, and 4 bases lay in between. The CDR3 length is 13 residues. The germline V gene has CDR1 MGHRA and CDR2 YSYEKL.

Only a few counts were recorded for this clonotype. J is TRBJ1-3 and V is TRBV11-2; 7 bases are shared with TRBD1. J lost 6 bases, V lost 3 bases, and 14 bases had no gene match. Per germline, CDR1 SGHAT and CDR2 FQNNGV. The CDR3 has 17 residues. CDR3 sequence reads: CASSFGRGTEELNTIYF. CDR3 coding DNA: TGTGCCAGCAGCTTCGGTAGGGGGACAGAGGAATTAAACACCATATATTTT.

This clonotype was found many times. This sequence joins TRBV7-9 and TRBJ2-7; 8 nucleotides match TRBD1. The CDR3 is made up of 15 amino acids. Trimming cost V 2 bases and J 5 bases; bases outside gene matches: 8. Germline-derived CDR1 and CDR2 are SEHNR and FQNEAQ (reference sequence). The CDR3 region is CASSLTLQGADEQYF. The CDR3 DNA follows: TGTGCCAGCAGCTTAACCCTCCAGGGGGCGGACGAGCAGTACTTC.

This clonotype was recorded a few times. The rearrangement links TRBV25-1 to TRBJ1-1; D gene ambiguous. Trimming left V 4 bases short and J 6 bases short, with 12 bases between. The CDR3 is 13 amino acids. Germline V gene data show CDR1 as MGHDK and CDR2 as SYGVNS. This CDR3 is CASSATVGAEAFF. The CDR3 DNA reads TGTGCCAGCAGTGCGACCGTTGGAGCTGAAGCTTTCTTT.

This clonotype was seen ten or more times. V and J are TRBV28 and TRBJ2-1; 8 bases are a match to TRBD2. J lost 0 bases, V lost 5 bases, and 18 bases had no gene match. Germline-derived CDR1 and CDR2 are MDHEN and SYDVKM. CDR3 length: 20 amino acids. This chain's CDR3 is CASSLPRGSGTTSSYNEQFF. DNA of the CDR3: TGTGCCAGCAGTCTCCCCCGGGGTAGCGGGACTACGAGCTCCTACAATGAGCAGTTCTTC.

This clonotype came up many times. The V gene is TRBV27, the J gene TRBJ1-6; D is perhaps TRBD1 (5 bases). This CDR3 spans 15 amino acids. The germline V gene encodes CDR1 MNHEY and CDR2 SMNVEV (reference sequence). Trimming shortened V by 2 bases and J by 7 bases, and 12 bases separated the two germline ends. CDR3 DNA sequence: TGTGCCAGCAGTTTAGTGGGGACGGAGAATTCACCCCTCCACTTT. As protein: CASSLVGTENSPLHF.

This clonotype has a count of ten or more. This sequence joins TRBV14 and TRBJ1-4, with no clear D. V was clipped by 1 base and J by 3 bases, with 15 bases between them. CDR3 size: 17 residues. CDR1 SGHDN and CDR2 FVKESK come from the germline V gene. Here the CDR3 reads CASSQGIHEIANEKLFF. CDR3 coding DNA: TGTGCCAGCAGCCAAGGAATACATGAGATAGCTAATGAAAAACTGTTTTTT.

V gene TRBV20-1 combines with J gene TRBJ2-1; possible D gene TRBD2, 7 bases. V lost 0 bases and J 5 bases, leaving 14 bases between the germline ends. Germline V CDR1 and CDR2: DFQATT, SNEGSKA (reference sequence). The CDR3 covers 15 residues. CDR3 in amino acids: CSAREPPGGHNEQFF. The CDR3, as DNA: TGCAGTGCTAGAGAACCCCCGGGGGGCCACAATGAGCAGTTCTTC.

This clonotype has at least ten counts. The chain has TRBV27 and TRBJ2-5; tentatively, D is TRBD2 (5 bases). The CDR3 extends over 17 amino acids. CDR1 and CDR2 from the germline V gene are MNHEY and SMNVEV (reference sequence). Trimming removed 2 bases at V and 5 bases at J, with 21 bases between. CDR3 sequence reads: CASSLKAVRDPRETQYF. As DNA, the CDR3 is TGTGCCAGCAGTTTAAAAGCGGTGAGAGATCCTAGGGAGACCCAGTACTTC.

This clonotype has ten or more counts. The chain recombines TRBV7-8 with TRBJ1-6, with D hard to call. CDR1 and CDR2 from the germline V gene are SGHVS and FQNEAQ. Trimming cost V 2 bases and J 1 base, with 9 bases left between them. CDR3 length equals 16 residues. The CDR3: CASSLKRDSYNSPLHF. The DNA of the CDR3 is TGTGCCAGCAGCTTAAAACGAGATTCCTATAATTCACCCCTCCACTTT.

This clonotype was detected a few times. The V call is TRBV29-1, the J call TRBJ2-7, with 11 bases lining up with TRBD2. V lost 7 bases, J lost 0 bases, and 5 bases stayed unmatched. The CDR3 runs to 14 residues. Germline CDR1 reads SQVTM; CDR2 reads ANQGSEA. The CDR3 protein is CSARLAGGSYEQYF. The CDR3, as DNA: TGCAGCGCCCGGCTAGCGGGAGGCTCCTACGAGCAGTACTTC.

This clonotype was counted at least ten times. The J gene is TRBJ2-2, the V gene TRBV5-5; 9 bases agree with TRBD2. V shed 4 bases, J shed 5 bases, and the junction held 12 bases outside the gene matches. This CDR3 spans 17 amino acids. Germline CDR1 and CDR2: SGHKS and YYEKEE (reference sequence). The CDR3 loop reads CASSQFSGRRTTGELFF. CDR3 DNA sequence: TGTGCCAGCAGCCAATTTAGCGGGAGAAGAACAACCGGGGAGCTGTTTTTT. Drawing the rest from reference TRBV5-5 and TRBJ2-2, the complete variable domain is DAGVTQSPTHLIKTRGQQVTLRCSPISGHKSVSWYQQVLGQGPQFIFQYYEKEERGRGNFPDRFSARQFPNYSSELNVNALLLGDSALYLCASSQFSGRRTTGELFFGEGSRLTVL.

In its sample, this clonotype was seen many times. The V and J genes are TRBV7-6 and TRBJ2-3; D is ambiguous. Germline CDR1 and CDR2: SGHVS and FNYEAQ. The CDR3 runs to 18 residues. Between the trimmed V and J ends, which lost 1 base and 5 bases, there was a span of 22 bases. The CDR3 sequence is CASSLGSLIRTVVDTQYF. CDR3 sequence (DNA): TGTGCCAGCAGCTTAGGGTCCCTGATTAGGACGGTGGTAGATACGCAGTATTTT. The full variable domain, in which reference TRBV7-6 and TRBJ2-3 provide the parts outside the CDR3, is GAGVSQSPRYKVTKRGQDVALRCDPISGHVSLYWYRQALGQGPEFLTYFNYEAQQDKSGLPNDRFSAERPEGSISTLTIQRTEQRDSAMYRCASSLGSLIRTVVDTQYFGPGTRLTVL.

The chain combines TRBV3-1 with TRBJ2-7, with 7 bases lining up with TRBD2. CDR1 and CDR2 (germline): LGHDT, YNNKEL (reference sequence). CDR3 size: 16 residues. The J segment lost 0 bases and the V segment lost 0 bases, leaving 5 bases of the junction unmatched. The DNA for the CDR3 is TGTGCCAGCAGCCAAGAAGGCGGGGGTAGCTCCTACGAGCAGTACTTC. Its protein is CASSQEGGGSSYEQYF.

This clonotype was counted many times. The chain combines TRBV3-1 with TRBJ2-3; TRBD2 matches at 13 bases. The CDR3 runs to 15 residues. Germline V gives CDR1 LGHDT, CDR2 YNNKEL (reference sequence). The ends lost 4 bases at V and 4 bases at J; junction bases unmatched: 2. CDR3 residues: CASSPLAGGSDTQYF. CDR3 DNA: TGTGCCAGCAGCCCACTAGCGGGAGGGTCAGATACGCAGTATTTT.

About this clonotype: A much larger clone sits a single nucleotide away, making a read error possible. The J gene is TRBJ2-2, the V gene TRBV28; no clear D. Germline assignment: CDR1 MDHEN and CDR2 SYDVKM. The V end was cut by 5 bases, the J end by 0 bases, with 16 bases between. The CDR3 is 17 amino acids. This CDR3 reads CASSPGWVVSNTGELFF. Here the CDR3 DNA reads TGTGCCAGCAGTCCTGGGTGGGTTGTCTCGAACACCGGGGAGCTGTTTTTT.

The chain combines TRBV28 with TRBJ2-1, with a weak D call TRBD2 (6 bases). This CDR3 spans 13 amino acids. Germline CDR1 and CDR2: MDHEN and SYDVKM. V was shortened by 5 bases and J by 6 bases, with 11 bases between the two germline ends. The CDR3 nucleotides are TGTGCCAGCAGTGGGACTCCAATCAATGAGCAGTTCTTC. This sequence encodes CASSGTPINEQFF. The variable domain in full, completed from reference TRBV28 and TRBJ2-1, reads DVKVTQSSRYLVKRTGEKVFLECVQDMDHENMFWYRQDPGLGLRLIYFSYDVKMKEKGDIPEGYSVSREKKERFSLILESASTNQTSMYLCASSGTPINEQFFGPGTRLTVL.

Only one count was recorded for this clonotype. This may stem from a read error, because a much larger clone lies one nucleotide away. J is TRBJ2-7 and V is TRBV5-6; D may match TRBD1 or TRBD2 (5 bases each). CDR3 length: 14 residues. The ends were cut back, 4 bases at V and 5 bases at J, with 16 bases in the middle. Looked up from germline, CDR1 is SGHDT and CDR2 is YYEEEE. The CDR3 region has the DNA TGTGCCAGCAGCCTCACCCGGGACCTCCACGAGCAGTACTTC. This codes for CASSLTRDLHEQYF.

Regarding this clonotype: One junction end does not reproduce the germline sequence, and a read error may be involved. The chain links TRBV11-3 to TRBJ2-1; possibly TRBD1 or TRBD2 for D (5 bases each). Germline values: CDR1 SGHNT, CDR2 YENEEA. CDR3 size: 15 residues. The CDR3 DNA is TGTGCCAACAGCTTAGATTGGGACCCCTCAGTTGAGCAGTTCTTC. Its translation is CANSLDWDPSVEQFF.

The V call is TRBV5-1, the J call TRBJ2-1; D is tentatively TRBD1 or TRBD2 (5 bases each). CDR3 length: 14 amino acids. Germline V gene sequence: CDR1 SGHRS, CDR2 YFSETQ. V was trimmed by 5 bases and J by 8 bases, leaving 17 bases between them. The CDR3 DNA reads TGCGCCAGCAGGGTCGGGGCGTCCCCGGATGAGCAGTTCTTC. It specifies CASRVGASPDEQFF.

This clonotype appeared many times. The J gene is TRBJ2-5, the V gene TRBV7-9, with TRBD2 matching over 10 bases. Trimming at V came to 5 bases and at J to 0 bases, leaving 3 bases not matched to a gene. The CDR3 is made up of 15 amino acids. The germline V gene has CDR1 SEHNR and CDR2 FQNEAQ (reference sequence). The CDR3 DNA reads as TGTGCCAGCAGCAGAGCGGGAGGGGACCAAGAGACCCAGTACTTC. Amino acids: CASSRAGGDQETQYF.

This clonotype has at least ten counts. The chain employs TRBV18 and TRBJ2-3, with 7 bases that match TRBD2. The germline CDR1 and CDR2 sequences are KGHSH and LQKENI. V trimming: 2 bases; J trimming: 1 base; junction bases outside the gene matches: 3. The CDR3 contains 15 residues. As DNA, the CDR3 is TGTGCCAGCTCACCAGCTAGCGGCCGCACAGATACGCAGTATTTT. Its translation: CASSPASGRTDTQYF.

A word on this clonotype: A single base separates this from a much larger clone, so it may be a read error. The CDR3 DNA is TGTGCCAGCAAGTTTGACGACTCCTACGAGCAGTACTTC. It codes for CASKFDDSYEQYF. The chain links TRBV2 to TRBJ2-7; D gene ambiguous. Deletions cut 7 bases from V and 0 bases from J, with 10 bases between. Germline CDR1 reads SNHLY; CDR2 reads FYNNEI. The CDR3 contains 13 residues.

This clonotype has ten or more counts. The chain joins TRBV9 to TRBJ2-1, with TRBD2 matching over 7 bases. The CDR3 is made up of 15 amino acids. The V and J ends lost 6 bases and 7 bases, in that order; junction bases with no gene match: 13. Germline V lookup: CDR1 SGDLS, CDR2 YYNGEE. CDR3 DNA: TGTGCCAGCACCCTAACTAGCGACCCTGGAAATGAGCAGTTCTTC. Translated, it gives CASTLTSDPGNEQFF.

Many counts were recorded for this clonotype. This rearrangement joins TRBV12-3 or TRBV12-4 to TRBJ2-1; maybe TRBD1 (5 bases). The CDR3 runs to 12 residues. The V end lost 5 bases, the J end lost 10 bases, and 12 bases lay between the germline ends. CDR3 bases: TGTGCCAGCAGTCAGACAGTTCCCGAGCAGTTCTTC. Translation: CASSQTVPEQFF.

The rearrangement uses TRBV29-1 and TRBJ2-3, with D tentatively TRBD1 (10 bases). The V end was cut by 6 bases, the J end by 5 bases, with 42 bases between. CDR1 is SQVTM, CDR2 ANQGSEA, per germline. There are 22 residues in the CDR3. CDR3 DNA: TGCAGCGTCTCCCTGGAGGGGTGGGACAGGGGACTAGCTAGGGCCCGTCAAGATACGCAGTATTTT. It yields the protein CSVSLEGWDRGLARARQDTQYF.

This chain connects TRBV9 to TRBJ2-5, with 12 bases aligning to TRBD2. CDR3 length: 16 amino acids. V shed 3 bases and J 0 bases; nucleotides not matched to a gene: 3. Germline V gene data show CDR1 as SGDLS and CDR2 as YYNGEE. CDR3 protein: CASSGWTSGNQETQYF. The CDR3 coding sequence is TGTGCCAGCAGCGGATGGACTAGCGGGAACCAAGAGACCCAGTACTTC.

This clonotype was counted ten times or more. For the CDR3, the DNA is TGTGCCTGGAGTACAGGGATGAACACTGAAGCTTTCTTT. As protein: CAWSTGMNTEAFF. The chain joins TRBV30 to TRBJ1-1; D is possibly TRBD1 (6 bases). Germline V lookup: CDR1 GTSNPN, CDR2 SVGIG (reference sequence). Between the trimmed V and J ends, which lost 2 bases and 0 bases, there was a span of 7 bases. The CDR3 totals 13 residues.

This sequence joins TRBV20-1 and TRBJ1-2; 8 bases align to TRBD1. This CDR3 contains 13 residues. The J segment lost 4 bases and the V segment lost 0 bases, leaving 1 base of the junction unmatched. CDR1 and CDR2 from the germline V gene are DFQATT and SNEGSKA (reference sequence). For the CDR3, the DNA is TGCAGTGCTAGAGAAGGGACAGGCTATGGCTACACCTTC. It is translated as CSAREGTGYGYTF.

This clonotype was picked up a small number of times. The CDR3 nucleotides read TGTGCCAGCACCCCGACAGGGGCAATCCGTAATCAGCCCCAGCATTTT. Its protein product is CASTPTGAIRNQPQHF. The rearrangement links TRBV27 to TRBJ1-5; 8 nucleotides align to TRBD1. The CDR3 contains 16 residues. V trimming: 7 bases; J trimming: 4 bases; junction bases outside the gene matches: 12. Germline loops: CDR1 MNHEY, CDR2 SMNVEV (reference sequence).

This sequence joins TRBV11-2 and TRBJ2-1; a weak D match, TRBD2 (5 bases). V was trimmed by 0 bases and J by 4 bases, leaving 22 bases between them. Germline V gene lookup returns CDR1 SGHAT and CDR2 FQNNGV. This CDR3 contains 19 residues. CDR3 amino acids: CASSLDFPASKSLYNEQFF. The DNA for the CDR3 is TGTGCCAGCAGCTTAGATTTTCCGGCTAGCAAGAGCCTATACAATGAGCAGTTCTTC.